These 10 T cell receptor beta chains were all obtained from the same sample, sequenced in a study of PD-L1 blockade in urothelial cancer. Specified time point: pretreatment peripheral blood. The table came from immunoSEQ multiplex PCR; TCRdb's copy has only in-frame clones and leaves some out. The sample consists of 130,000 or so clones, about 81% of them appearing once. The starting material was PBMCs, obtained around atezolizumab (anti-PD-L1) treatment. The receptors stem from a man aged 50 to 59 with urothelial cancer.

V and J are TRBV7-8 and TRBJ2-2; weak D call: TRBD1 (6 bases). The germline gives CDR1 SGHVS, CDR2 FQNEAQ. V was clipped by 8 bases and J by 1 base, with 14 bases between them. The CDR3 runs 15 residues. CDR3: CASRLSGVNTGELFF. In DNA form, the CDR3 reads TGTGCCAGCCGCCTCTCAGGGGTGAACACCGGGGAGCTGTTTTTT.

V is TRBV9 and J is TRBJ2-7, with 9 bases that match TRBD1. V lost 0 bases to trimming and J lost 5 bases; unmatched junction nucleotides: 18. This CDR3 has 19 amino acids. Germline V lookup: CDR1 SGDLS, CDR2 YYNGEE. The CDR3: CASSVGRASGTGSWDEQYF. As DNA, the CDR3 is TGTGCCAGCAGCGTAGGAAGGGCATCCGGGACAGGGTCATGGGACGAGCAGTACTTC.

The chain joins TRBV6-5 to TRBJ2-3; D might be TRBD1 (5 bases). Germline V gene sequence: CDR1 MNHEY, CDR2 SVGAGI. V was trimmed by 2 bases and J by 6 bases, leaving 6 bases between them. This CDR3 has 12 residues. The CDR3 reads CASSYAGDTQYF. DNA of the CDR3: TGTGCCAGCAGTTACGCAGGGGATACGCAGTATTTT.

The chain uses TRBV5-1 and TRBJ2-1, with TRBD2 matching over 7 bases. The CDR3 is 14 residues long. J gave up 7 bases and V 1 base, and 5 bases lay outside the gene matches. The V gene's germline CDR1 is SGHRS and CDR2 YFSETQ. For the CDR3, the DNA is TGCGCCAGCAGCTTGAGCGGGGCCGTAAATGAGCAGTTCTTC. It encodes CASSLSGAVNEQFF.

The sample holds one count of this clone. The genes are TRBV4-1 and TRBJ2-1; 7 bases are shared with TRBD2. Germline lookup yields CDR1 MGHRA and CDR2 YSYEKL. The V gene end was trimmed by 1 base and the J gene end by 7 bases; junction bases not matched to a gene: 4. This CDR3 contains 14 residues. The chain's CDR3 is CASSQVGGVNEQFF. In DNA form, the CDR3 reads TGCGCCAGCAGCCAAGTGGGGGGGGTTAATGAGCAGTTCTTC.

This clone has just one count. J is TRBJ2-5 and V is TRBV4-1; 8 positions match TRBD1. The CDR3 totals 14 residues. CDR1 is MGHRA, CDR2 YSYEKL, per germline. Unmatched junction bases numbered 3, after V lost 1 base and J lost 5 bases. CDR3 amino acids: CASSQGDRMETQYF. The DNA for the CDR3 is TGCGCCAGCAGCCAAGGGGACAGGATGGAGACCCAGTACTTC.

Points on this clone: Germline and junction disagree at one end, which may indicate a read error. The chain employs TRBV14 and TRBJ2-1, with D possibly matching TRBD2 (5 bases). The CDR3 consists of 14 residues. In germline, CDR1 is SGHDN, CDR2 FVKESK. CDR3 sequence (DNA): TGTGCCGGCAGCCAAGATCTGCTAGCTGGTGAGCAGTTCTTC. Protein product: CAGSQDLLAGEQFF.

This sequence joins TRBV14 and TRBJ1-2, with 8 bases lining up with TRBD1. Germline CDR1 SGHDN, CDR2 FVKESK. CDR3 size: 14 residues. With 5 bases clipped from V and 7 bases from J, the junction kept 9 bases outside the gene matches. The CDR3 spells CASSSRTGQTGYTF. In nucleotides, the CDR3 is TGTGCCAGCAGCTCCCGGACAGGGCAAACTGGCTACACCTTC.

This clone was seen only once. The chain is built from TRBV5-4 and TRBJ2-3; 8 nucleotides agree with TRBD2. CDR1 and CDR2 (germline): SGHNT, YYREEE (reference sequence). Trimming took 3 bases from V and 2 from J; bases not matched to a gene: 5. This CDR3 region has 15 residues. CDR3 nucleotide sequence: TGTGCCAGCAGCTCGGCGGGAGGACCCACAGATACGCAGTATTTT. Encoded protein: CASSSAGGPTDTQYF.

The gene calls are TRBV18 and TRBJ1-5; no definite D call. CDR1 is KGHSH and CDR2 is LQKENI in the germline V gene. This CDR3 contains 16 residues. V was trimmed by 5 bases and J by 2 bases, leaving 16 bases between them. CDR3 in amino acids: CASSGLRGGGNQPQHF. The CDR3, as DNA: TGTGCCAGCTCAGGGCTGCGGGGTGGGGGCAATCAGCCCCAGCATTTT.